These T cell receptor beta chains were read from a single sample in a study of cytomegalovirus exposure and HLA in healthy donors. The assay was immunoSEQ multiplex PCR, and TCRdb's table has in-frame clones only and misses some. The sample lists about 98,000 clones, roughly 83% occurring once. The sequencing sample was made of PBMCs. All receptors derive from a man in his forties in good health and CMV-seronegative. CDR3s leave out the opening cysteine and the closing phenylalanine or tryptophan. Fields, in order: J gene, V gene, D gene, CDR3 protein. A D gene is named only where the DNA matches it firmly.

TRBJ1-2,TRBV14,-,ASSQDAGRYGYT
TRBJ1-2,TRBV4-2,-,ASSQGAGLGYGYT
TRBJ2-7,TRBV27,TRBD1,ASRPGQGLHEQY
TRBJ1-2,TRBV10-2,-,ASSEVSGPRYGYT
TRBJ2-3,TRBV29-1,-,SGQGYASTDTQY
TRBJ1-2,TRBV10-3,TRBD1,AISDGGQGNYGYT
TRBJ2-2,TRBV4-2,TRBD2,ASSPGTSGGYTGELF
TRBJ2-6,TRBV5-1,-,ASSLETVVGGANVLT
TRBJ1-4,TRBV6-5,-,ASSYGQFNEKLF
TRBJ2-5,TRBV7-9,TRBD1,ASSNGQGAQEQY
TRBJ1-1,TRBV2,-,ASSVGASMNTEAF
TRBJ2-7,TRBV9,-,ASSVSPDRSYEQY
TRBJ1-2,TRBV7-9,TRBD1,ASSATGNYGYT
TRBJ2-2,TRBV19,TRBD1,ASRIGTGALTGELF
TRBJ1-5,TRBV7-2,-,ASSYRENQPQH
TRBJ1-5,TRBV19,TRBD1,ASSIIQGAPIDQPQN
TRBJ2-7,TRBV2,TRBD1,ASSLFGTGYFYEQY
TRBJ2-2,TRBV6-1,-,ASSNQGVGGELF
TRBJ2-7,TRBV18,TRBD1,ASSVQGYLYEQY
TRBJ2-1,TRBV5-1,TRBD2,ASSRELTKGGGGYWQF
TRBJ2-5,TRBV5-1,TRBD1,ASSIRPRQGSGETQY
TRBJ2-1,TRBV11-2,-,ASSLDLRQYNEQF
TRBJ2-1,TRBV30,TRBD1,ACHRGPAYNEQF
TRBJ1-1,TRBV19,-,ASSMYRGQTNTEAF
TRBJ2-7,TRBV2,-,ASSEGLAETYEQY
TRBJ2-1,TRBV6-5,TRBD1,ASSIGQGLYNEQF
TRBJ2-5,TRBV18,-,ASSPTGTQETQY
TRBJ2-5,TRBV7-9,-,ASSLETGFGETQY
TRBJ2-7,TRBV2,-,ASSERFLSYEQY
TRBJ1-1,TRBV5-1,-,ASSSQGGSTEAF
TRBJ2-5,TRBV18,-,ASSPQQYKETQY
TRBJ1-4,TRBV19,-,ASSTSNEKLF
-,TRBV6-5,-,ASSRNTGYEQY
TRBJ1-2,TRBV28,-,ASSLLSVYGYT
TRBJ2-7,TRBV5-4,TRBD1,ASSLPGQGSYEQY
TRBJ2-2,TRBV7-2,-,ASRDLGLITGELF
TRBJ2-2,TRBV5-4,TRBD1,ASSFGQATNTGELF
TRBJ1-1,TRBV6-6,-,ASSSAGGDSEAF
TRBJ2-1,TRBV10-3,TRBD2,AISGSGGAYNEQF
TRBJ1-1,TRBV5-1,-,ASSQHTGAGEAF
TRBJ2-7,TRBV4-1,TRBD2,ASSPRTSPSEQY
TRBJ2-1,TRBV5-6,TRBD2,ASSPPAGGPNEQF
TRBJ1-1,TRBV10-1,TRBD1,ASRSARGLGTEAF
TRBJ2-3,TRBV29-1,TRBD2,SVAGLAGVSTDTQY
TRBJ2-3,TRBV4-1,TRBD2,ASSRTSGGFTDTQY
TRBJ1-1,TRBV6-5,-,ASSYSPPGRRAF
TRBJ2-5,TRBV5-6,-,ASSGGSGRQETQY
TRBJ2-2,TRBV27,TRBD1,ASSWRPGQGETGELF
TRBJ1-3,TRBV5-4,TRBD1,ASSRSQGAGGNTIY
TRBJ2-3,TRBV7-3,TRBD2,ASSFAGGPTDTQY
TRBJ2-2,TRBV4-1,-,ASSQDPDMNTGELF
TRBJ2-7,TRBV20-1,-,SAGPRDRY
TRBJ2-3,TRBV5-6,TRBD2,ASSLELAGDTDTQY
TRBJ2-4,TRBV5-5,-,ASSLLGTPGNIQY
TRBJ1-2,TRBV19,TRBD1,ASSPQAGGTGDGYT
TRBJ1-6,TRBV7-2,TRBD1,ASSLAYRGRYNSPLH
TRBJ2-3,TRBV7-3,TRBD2,ASSPFGAGVSSTDTQY
TRBJ2-2,TRBV29-1,TRBD2,SVRLAGGTGELF
TRBJ2-5,TRBV19,TRBD1,ASSYGTGSWETQY